These 32 T cell receptor beta chains came from one sample sequenced in a study of blood T cell repertoires in COVID-19. Method: immunoSEQ multiplex PCR; TCRdb's copy keeps in-frame clones and lacks some. The table lists about 89,000 clones, around 80% of them singletons. The sequencing sample was made of peripheral blood. These receptor sequences come from a human donor in a cohort sampled during active COVID-19.

J is TRBJ2-7 and V is TRBV18; 10 bases map to TRBD2. The CDR3 covers 14 residues. CDR1 is KGHSH, CDR2 LQKENI, per germline. Trimming cost V 3 bases and J 3 bases; bases outside gene matches: 2. CDR3 sequence reads: CASSPTSGNYEQYF. In DNA, the CDR3 is TGTGCCAGCTCACCCACTAGCGGGAACTACGAGCAGTACTTC.

DNA for the CDR3: TGTGCCAGCAGCCCGGGACTAGCTGGCACAGATACGCAGTATTTT. Protein: CASSPGLAGTDTQYF. The V call is TRBV3-1 (or the pseudogene TRBV3-2), the J call TRBJ2-3, with 9 bases identical to TRBD2. J was trimmed by 1 base and V by 4 bases; bases with no gene match: 3. This CDR3 is built from 15 residues. Germline V gene data show CDR1 as LGHDT and CDR2 as YNNKEL (reference sequence).

This chain uses TRBV24-1 with TRBJ2-2; TRBD2 matches at 8 bases. Trimming took 7 bases from V and 7 from J; bases not matched to a gene: 10. The CDR3 spans 15 residues. Germline CDR1 is KGHDR and CDR2 is SFDVKD. CDR3 sequence reads: CATRPGTRVGGELFF. CDR3 DNA: TGTGCCACCAGACCCGGGACTAGAGTGGGCGGGGAGCTGTTTTTT.

The rearrangement uses TRBV19 and TRBJ1-2; D may be TRBD1 (6 bases). Trimming removed 5 bases at V and 4 bases at J, with 17 bases between. The CDR3 runs to 15 residues. Germline V gene data show CDR1 as LNHDA and CDR2 as SQIVND (reference sequence). The CDR3 DNA reads as TGTGCCAGTAGTCTGGGGACATACAGGAGCTATGGCTACACCTTC. Translation gives CASSLGTYRSYGYTF.

The chain has TRBV30 and TRBJ1-2; D is uncertain. V lost 3 bases, J lost 4 bases, and 15 bases lay in between. The germline gives CDR1 GTSNPN, CDR2 SVGIG (reference sequence). This CDR3 has 14 amino acids. The CDR3 nucleotides are TGTGCCTGGAGCAGCCTAGGAAGGCCCTATGGCTACACCTTC. It codes for CAWSSLGRPYGYTF.

The chain uses TRBV7-9 and TRBJ2-3, with 9 bases lining up with TRBD1. The CDR3 contains 15 residues. V trimming: 3 bases; J trimming: 3 bases; junction bases outside the gene matches: 4. The germline CDR1 and CDR2 sequences are SEHNR and FQNEAQ (reference sequence). This CDR3 is CASSFADRGTDTQYF. The CDR3 DNA follows: TGTGCCAGCAGCTTTGCGGACAGGGGAACAGATACGCAGTATTTT.

This chain joins TRBV6-5 and TRBJ2-2; TRBD2 is a possible D gene (5 bases). In germline, CDR1 is MNHEY, CDR2 SVGAGI. The V end was cut by 4 bases, the J end by 2 bases, with 11 bases between. The CDR3 loop spans 15 amino acids. The CDR3 DNA reads as TGTGCCAGCAGTTCCCCTAGCAGCAACACCGGGGAGCTGTTTTTT. It translates to CASSSPSSNTGELFF.

As DNA, the CDR3 is TGCGCCAGCAGCCAAGATCGGCCTTCAGGGCTAGATACGCAGTATTTT. Protein sequence: CASSQDRPSGLDTQYF. The chain links TRBV4-1 to TRBJ2-3; possibly TRBD1 for D (5 bases). The CDR3 runs to 16 residues. Trimming pared 0 bases from V and 5 bases from J, leaving 15 bases between. Germline lookup yields CDR1 MGHRA and CDR2 YSYEKL.

This clone appeared a single time. The CDR3 bases are TGCGCCAGCAGCCAATTTGGGGCCCTGGATGGTGGCTACACCTTC. Amino acid sequence: CASSQFGALDGGYTF. The genes are TRBV4-1 and TRBJ1-2, with a possible D match to TRBD1 (5 bases). Trimming cost V 2 bases and J 7 bases, with 17 bases left between them. The V gene's germline CDR1 is MGHRA and CDR2 YSYEKL. The CDR3 runs to 15 residues.

The V call is TRBV28, the J call TRBJ1-5; D call uncertain. Germline V gene lookup returns CDR1 MDHEN and CDR2 SYDVKM. The CDR3 has 14 amino acids. With 6 bases removed from V and 2 bases from J, the gap between germline ends came to 11 bases. The CDR3 DNA sequence: TGTGCCAGCAGCATGACATGGGGCAATCAGCCCCAGCATTTT. Translation gives CASSMTWGNQPQHF.

This clone has a single count. The chain couples TRBV29-1 to TRBJ2-3; D may be TRBD1 (6 bases). This CDR3 has 15 amino acids. V was shortened by 6 bases and J by 3 bases, with 19 bases between the two germline ends. From germline, CDR1 is SQVTM and CDR2 ANQGSEA. This CDR3 reads CSVGDNSLGTDTQYF. The CDR3 DNA follows: TGCAGCGTAGGGGACAACTCTTTAGGAACAGATACGCAGTATTTT.

The rearrangement links TRBV28 to TRBJ2-7, with TRBD1 matching over 7 bases. This CDR3 has 13 residues. Germline V gene sequence: CDR1 MDHEN, CDR2 SYDVKM. V lost 5 bases and J lost 2; bases outside the gene matches: 3. CDR3 in amino acids: CASSGDSAYEQYF. The CDR3 nucleotides are TGTGCCAGCAGTGGGGACAGTGCCTACGAGCAGTACTTC.

V gene TRBV30 combines with J gene TRBJ2-6; 9 bases are a match to TRBD1. With 4 bases clipped from V and 0 bases from J, the junction kept 13 bases outside the gene matches. Germline values: CDR1 GTSNPN, CDR2 SVGIG (reference sequence). This CDR3 spans 19 amino acids. The CDR3 sequence: CAWTFSPGQGFSGANVLTF. CDR3 nucleotide sequence: TGTGCCTGGACGTTTTCGCCGGGACAGGGTTTCTCTGGGGCCAACGTCCTGACTTTC.

As concerns this clone: Other DNA sequences of this sample code for an identical CDR3. This chain connects TRBV6-5 to TRBJ1-1; 10 bases line up with TRBD1. The germline V gene encodes CDR1 MNHEY and CDR2 SVGAGI. The CDR3 is made up of 13 amino acids. The ends lost 10 bases at V and 5 bases at J; junction bases unmatched: 7. As DNA, the CDR3 is TGTGCCATACTCTCGGACAGGGGGACTGAAGCTTTCTTT. Encoded protein: CAILSDRGTEAFF.

V is TRBV2 and J is TRBJ2-2, with 10 bases aligning to TRBD1. This CDR3 contains 15 residues. The ends lost 6 bases at V and 3 bases at J; junction bases unmatched: 4. Germline CDR1 is SNHLY and CDR2 is FYNNEI. The DNA for the CDR3 is TGTGCCAGCAGGCCCGGGACAGGGGACACCGGGGAGCTGTTTTTT. Translation: CASRPGTGDTGELFF.

The chain employs TRBV11-2 and TRBJ1-5; D might be TRBD1 (5 bases). The CDR3 is made up of 14 amino acids. Germline V lookup: CDR1 SGHAT, CDR2 FQNNGV. Trimming removed 3 bases at V and 4 bases at J, with 10 bases between. CDR3 nucleotide sequence: TGTGCCAGCAGCTTTTCCGGGGGTAATCAGCCCCAGCATTTT. Protein: CASSFSGGNQPQHF.

CDR3 loop: CASSLVAGYTEAFF. The DNA for the CDR3 is TGTGCCAGCAGCTTAGTGGCAGGGTACACTGAAGCTTTCTTT. The V gene is TRBV7-9, the J gene TRBJ1-1; a weak D match, TRBD1 (5 bases). The germline V and J ends were trimmed by 1 base and 3 bases, with 9 bases remaining between them. Looked up from germline, CDR1 is SEHNR and CDR2 is FQNEAQ (reference sequence). CDR3 size: 14 residues.

This sequence joins TRBV6-2 or TRBV6-3 and TRBJ2-1; TRBD2 matches 10 bases. The CDR3 has 15 amino acids. Germline V CDR1 and CDR2: MNHEY, SVGEGT. V was clipped by 6 bases and J by 3 bases; unmatched bases: 5. CDR3 in DNA: TGTGCCAGCAGCACCCTAGCGGGAGTCTACAATGAGCAGTTCTTC. This translates into CASSTLAGVYNEQFF.

The chain couples TRBV19 to TRBJ2-1, with 8 bases fitting TRBD2. From germline, CDR1 is LNHDA and CDR2 SQIVND (reference sequence). Trimming removed 7 bases from V and 4 bases from J; junction bases left unmatched: 12. The CDR3 sequence is 16 residues long. CDR3 sequence: CASTGGAGPRYNEQFF. CDR3 bases: TGTGCCAGTACCGGGGGGGCGGGACCCCGGTACAATGAGCAGTTCTTC.

The chain uses TRBV7-9 and TRBJ2-7; tentatively, D is TRBD1 (6 bases). V lost 1 base, J lost 5 bases, and 18 bases lay in between. CDR1 is SEHNR, CDR2 FQNEAQ, per germline (reference sequence). This CDR3 has 16 amino acids. The CDR3 loop is CASSLVVTGHLNEQYF. Written as DNA, the CDR3 is TGTGCCAGCAGCTTAGTGGTGACAGGCCATCTAAACGAGCAGTACTTC.

The V and J genes are TRBV24-1 and TRBJ1-2; 7 bases align to TRBD1. Germline CDR1 reads KGHDR; CDR2 reads SFDVKD. This CDR3 spans 16 amino acids. The trim removed 4 bases at V and 7 bases at J, leaving 14 bases unmatched. The CDR3 protein is CATSDPRTGPQGGYTF. CDR3 in DNA: TGTGCCACCAGTGACCCACGGACAGGCCCTCAAGGTGGCTACACCTTC.

The chain employs TRBV18 and TRBJ2-6; maybe TRBD1 (6 bases). There are 18 residues in the CDR3. Germline lookup yields CDR1 KGHSH and CDR2 LQKENI. V was cut by 4 bases and J by 0 bases, with 16 bases left in between. The CDR3 sequence is CASSRDRSLHSGANVLTF. In DNA form, the CDR3 reads TGTGCCAGCTCACGAGACAGGTCCTTACACTCTGGGGCCAACGTCCTGACTTTC.

The chain has TRBV28 and TRBJ2-1; D possibly corresponds to TRBD1 (5 bases). V lost 6 bases to trimming and J lost 3 bases, with 9 bases between them. Germline lookup yields CDR1 MDHEN and CDR2 SYDVKM. The CDR3 has 13 amino acids. The CDR3 loop reads CASSPDSYNEQFF. CDR3 bases: TGTGCCAGCAGCCCCGACAGCTACAATGAGCAGTTCTTC.

The chain is built from TRBV18 and TRBJ2-7; D remains ambiguous. This CDR3 comprises 14 residues. V gave up 3 bases and J gave up 4 bases, with 13 bases separating them. Germline V gives CDR1 KGHSH, CDR2 LQKENI. The CDR3 loop is CASSPYSITYEQYF. CDR3 coding DNA: TGTGCCAGCTCACCCTATAGCATTACTTACGAGCAGTACTTC. The entire variable domain, with the rest obtained from reference TRBV18 and TRBJ2-7, is as follows: NAGVMQNPRHLVRRRGQEARLRCSPMKGHSHVYWYRQLPEEGLKFMVYLQKENIIDESGMPKERFSAEFPKEGPSILRIQQVVRGDSAAYFCASSPYSITYEQYFGPGTRLTVT.

This clone was seen more than once but under ten times. V is TRBV5-1 and J is TRBJ2-2, with TRBD1 matching 9 bases. After removal of 4 bases from V and 1 base from J, the junction contained 2 bases not matched to a gene. The CDR3 loop spans 15 amino acids. From germline, CDR1 is SGHRS and CDR2 YFSETQ. As DNA, the CDR3 is TGCGCCAGCAGCACGGGACAGGGGAACACCGGGGAGCTGTTTTTT. This sequence encodes CASSTGQGNTGELFF.

This chain links TRBV7-9 with TRBJ1-1; D unclear. V gave up 2 bases and J gave up 1 base, with 11 bases separating them. CDR1 and CDR2 from the germline V gene are SEHNR and FQNEAQ (reference sequence). The CDR3 totals 15 residues. CDR3 region: CASSLSVRQNTEAFF. The CDR3 nucleotides are TGTGCCAGCAGCTTAAGTGTGAGGCAGAACACTGAAGCTTTCTTT.

The genes are TRBV27 and TRBJ1-2; D is ambiguous. Germline loops: CDR1 MNHEY, CDR2 SMNVEV (reference sequence). The CDR3 runs 13 residues. V lost 3 bases and J 2 bases, leaving 7 bases between the germline ends. CDR3 coding DNA: TGTGCCAGCAGTTTTAACAGAAACTATGGCTACACCTTC. It specifies CASSFNRNYGYTF.

Here the CDR3 reads CSVEAGGYTF. The CDR3 DNA sequence: TGCAGCGTTGAAGCGGGTGGCTACACCTTC. This sequence joins TRBV29-1 and TRBJ1-2; D ambiguous. The germline gives CDR1 SQVTM, CDR2 ANQGSEA. The CDR3 is 10 amino acids. V was clipped by 1 base and J by 7 bases, with 4 bases between them. Full variable domain (remainder filled in from reference TRBV29-1 and TRBJ1-2): SAVISQKPSRDICQRGTSLTIQCQVDSQVTMMFWYRQQPGQSLTLIATANQGSEATYESGFVIDKFPISRPNLTFSTLTVSNMSPEDSSIYLCSVEAGGYTFGSGTRLTVV.

The V and J genes are TRBV7-3 and TRBJ2-5; TRBD2 matches at 11 bases. Germline CDR1 is SGHTA and CDR2 is FQGTGA. The CDR3 length is 16 residues. With 6 bases clipped from V and 4 bases from J, the junction kept 10 bases outside the gene matches. The CDR3 reads CASRGHSGRAGETQYF. The CDR3 nucleotides are TGTGCCAGCAGGGGCCATAGCGGGAGGGCCGGAGAGACCCAGTACTTC.

The chain joins TRBV9 to TRBJ1-3; D perhaps matches TRBD1 (6 bases). This CDR3 has 16 amino acids. V was cut by 0 bases and J by 0 bases, with 10 bases left in between. Per germline, CDR1 SGDLS and CDR2 YYNGEE. Here the CDR3 DNA reads TGTGCCAGCAGCGTAGAGACAGGTTTCTCTGGAAACACCATATATTTT. Amino acid sequence: CASSVETGFSGNTIYF.

The CDR3 nucleotides are TGTGCCAGTACAGGGAGGGGAGGTCCCCGTCAGCCCCAGCATTTT. This encodes CASTGRGGPRQPQHF. The chain links TRBV19 to TRBJ1-5, with a possible D match to TRBD1 (5 bases). Germline CDR1 reads LNHDA; CDR2 reads SQIVND (reference sequence). V was pared by 7 bases and J by 6 bases, with 19 bases between. The CDR3 totals 15 residues.

This chain links TRBV4-2 with TRBJ2-1; 13 bases match TRBD2. The V gene's germline CDR1 is LGHNA and CDR2 YNFKEQ. The trim removed 3 bases at V and 10 bases at J, leaving 6 bases unmatched. CDR3 length equals 15 residues. CDR3 protein: CASSHVLAGGDEQFF. The CDR3 DNA is TGTGCCAGCAGCCACGTACTAGCGGGGGGGGACGAGCAGTTCTTC.